Described below is a single T cell receptor beta chain sequence and its context. Source study methods: Nucleated cell number was recorded as an estimate derived from reference gene primer amplification. Only in-frame clones appear in the TCRdb table, and some are missing; sequencing was by immunoSEQ multiplex PCR. Clone size and V and J calls were adopted from that table, with D and trimming inferred from the DNA. The top ten clones hold 5% to 8.5% of a sample with about 180,000 clones, about 80% of them seen once. The source of the sample is a study of blood T cell repertoires in COVID-19. Germline V lookup: CDR1 MNHEY, CDR2 SVGAGI. V was pared by 9 bases and J by 4 bases, with 2 bases of the junction left unmatched. The CDR3 has 11 residues.

This clonotype originated in a man in his 70s with active or convalescent COVID-19. Sample: peripheral blood. The chain is built from TRBV6-5 and TRBJ2-5, with 7 bases matching TRBD1. As DNA, the CDR3 is TGTGCCAGTCGACAGGGAGAGACCCAGTACTTC. Amino acid sequence: CASRQGETQYF.